This T cell receptor beta chain emerged from a study of shared clonotypes between healthy human individuals. Study-level information: CD4 naive and CD4 memory each took three plates per donor, while CD8 naive took two and CD8 memory one.

General study results and limits: Naive subsets, compared against memory subsets, generally had larger estimated richness values. Roughly 5% of naive CD4 clonotypes were common to a handful of donors.

V was trimmed by 5 bases and J by 1 base, leaving 19 bases between them. Germline V lookup: CDR1 MDHEN, CDR2 SYDVKM. The CDR3 extends over 17 amino acids. TCRdb keeps only in-frame clones here, not all; method: immunoSEQ multiplex PCR. The sample includes about 660,000 clones, roughly 70% of them seen just once. This clone was observed at least ten times. Antigen unknown. The chain links TRBV28 to TRBJ2-3; the D gene is possibly TRBD2 (6 bases). What was sequenced was memory CD4+ T cells sorted from blood. Subset denoted: CD45RA-negative fraction. The source of this sequence is a woman under 40 in good health. This CDR3 is CASSKAGAGHRTDTQYF. The CDR3 nucleotides are TGTGCCAGCAGTAAAGCCGGTGCGGGGCATCGCACAGATACGCAGTATTTT.